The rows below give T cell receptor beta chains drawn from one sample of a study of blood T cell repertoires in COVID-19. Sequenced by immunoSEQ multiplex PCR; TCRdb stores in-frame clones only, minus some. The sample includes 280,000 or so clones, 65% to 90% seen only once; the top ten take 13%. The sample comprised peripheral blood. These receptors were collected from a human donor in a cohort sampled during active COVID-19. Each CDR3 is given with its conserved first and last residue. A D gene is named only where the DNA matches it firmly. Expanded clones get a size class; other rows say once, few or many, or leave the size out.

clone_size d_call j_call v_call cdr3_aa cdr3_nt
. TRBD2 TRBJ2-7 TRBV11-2 CASSTGPGGYEQYF TGTGCCAGCAGCACCGGACCCGGGGGGTACGAGCAGTACTTC
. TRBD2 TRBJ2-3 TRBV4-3 CASSQVPGLGGTDTQYF TGCGCCAGCAGCCAAGTCCCGGGACTAGGGGGCACAGATACGCAGTATTTT
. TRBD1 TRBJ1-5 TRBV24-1 CATSEGDRGRSQPQHF TGTGCCACCAGTGAAGGCGACAGGGGGCGTAGTCAGCCCCAGCATTTT
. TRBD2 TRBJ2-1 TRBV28 CASTPAGSGYPEQFF TGTGCCAGCACCCCGGCGGGTAGCGGGTACCCTGAGCAGTTCTTC
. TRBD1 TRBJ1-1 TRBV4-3 CASSQGTGARMNTEAFF TGCGCCAGCAGCCAAGGGACAGGAGCAAGGATGAACACTGAAGCTTTCTTT
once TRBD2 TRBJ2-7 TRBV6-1 CASWREGSYEQYF TGTGCCAGCTGGCGGGAGGGGTCCTACGAGCAGTACTTC
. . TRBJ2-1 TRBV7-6 CASSLSGRDSSTYNEQFF TGTGCCAGCAGCTTATCGGGTAGAGATTCGAGCACCTACAATGAGCAGTTCTTC
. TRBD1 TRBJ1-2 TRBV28 CASSQPRGAGNYGYTF TGTGCCAGCAGCCAACCCAGGGGGGCTGGGAACTATGGCTACACCTTC
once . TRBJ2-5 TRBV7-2 CASSLKVASFSGISGTQYF TGTGCCAGCAGCTTAAAAGTTGCCTCCTTTTCGGGGATATCAGGGACCCAGTACTTC
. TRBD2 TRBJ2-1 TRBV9 CASSAQLAGVRNEQFF TGTGCCAGCAGCGCCCAACTAGCGGGAGTGAGGAATGAGCAGTTCTTC
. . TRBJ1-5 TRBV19 CASSQPPRAGDQPQHF TGTGCCAGTAGTCAACCGCCGAGGGCAGGGGATCAGCCCCAGCATTTT
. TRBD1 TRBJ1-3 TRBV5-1 CASSYRGPGNTIYF TGCGCCAGCAGCTACAGGGGGCCTGGAAACACCATATATTTT
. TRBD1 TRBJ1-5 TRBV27 CASKYTGDQPQHF TGTGCCAGCAAGTATACAGGGGATCAGCCCCAGCATTTT
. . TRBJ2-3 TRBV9 CASSDLANTDTQYF TGTGCCAGCAGCGACCTGGCCAACACAGATACGCAGTATTTT
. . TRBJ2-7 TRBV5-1 CASSLAADSIYEQYF TGCGCCAGCAGCTTGGCGGCAGACTCGATTTACGAGCAGTACTTC
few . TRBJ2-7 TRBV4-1 CASSQEPSRGQYF TGCGCCAGCAGCCAAGAACCGTCACGGGGGCAGTACTTC
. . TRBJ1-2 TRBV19 CASSYGAGTNYGYTF TGTGCCAGTAGTTATGGGGCAGGAACCAACTATGGCTACACCTTC
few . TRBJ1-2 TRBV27 CATRDTKSPNYGYTF TGTGCCACCCGGGACACAAAGTCCCCAAACTATGGCTACACCTTC
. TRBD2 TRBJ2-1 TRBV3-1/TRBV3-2 CASSPGTSGGAWGNEQFF TGTGCCAGCAGCCCTGGGACTAGCGGGGGGGCCTGGGGTAATGAGCAGTTCTTC
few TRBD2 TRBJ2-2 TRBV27 CASSPGTSGNGELFF TGTGCCAGCAGCCCAGGGACTAGCGGGAACGGGGAGCTGTTTTTT
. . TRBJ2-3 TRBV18 CASSRRTDVRGRDTQYF TGTGCCAGCTCACGGAGGACAGACGTACGAGGGCGAGATACGCAGTATTTT
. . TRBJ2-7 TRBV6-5 CASQALNNEQYF TGTGCCAGCCAAGCGTTAAACAACGAGCAGTACTTC
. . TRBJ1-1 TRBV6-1 CASSEPGLNTEAFF TGTGCCAGCAGTGAGCCGGGATTGAACACTGAAGCTTTCTTT
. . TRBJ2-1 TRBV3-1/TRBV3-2 CASRQGIAFYNEQFF TGTGCCAGCAGACAAGGTATAGCGTTCTACAATGAGCAGTTCTTC
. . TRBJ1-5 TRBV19 CASSIFTGRNQPQHF TGTGCCAGTAGTATTTTCACAGGGCGGAATCAGCCCCAGCATTTT
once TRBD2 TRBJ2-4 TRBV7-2 CASSLAREDIQYF TGTGCCAGCAGCTTAGCGCGGGAGGACATTCAGTACTTC
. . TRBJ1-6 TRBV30 CAWKGGLIPSPLHF TGTGCCTGGAAAGGGGGACTAATCCCTTCACCCCTCCACTTT
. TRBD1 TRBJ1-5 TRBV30 CASQGVNQPQHF TGTGCCAGCCAGGGGGTGAATCAGCCCCAGCATTTT
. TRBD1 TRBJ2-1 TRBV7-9 CASGAGQGHEQFF TGTGCCAGCGGGGCCGGACAGGGCCATGAGCAGTTCTTC
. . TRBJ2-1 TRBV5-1 CASSPDFAWNEQFF TGCGCCAGCAGCCCCGACTTCGCCTGGAATGAGCAGTTCTTC
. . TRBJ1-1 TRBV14 CASSLLGVNTEAFF TGTGCCAGCAGCCTTCTAGGGGTGAACACTGAAGCTTTCTTT
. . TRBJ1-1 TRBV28 CASSLYGESNTEAFF TGTGCCAGCAGTTTATACGGGGAGAGTAACACTGAAGCTTTCTTT
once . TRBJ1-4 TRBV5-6 CASSFDGAANEKLFF TGTGCCAGCAGTTTTGATGGTGCAGCTAATGAAAAACTGTTTTTT
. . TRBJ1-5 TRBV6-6 CASSSGEPQHF TGTGCCAGCTCTTCAGGGGAGCCCCAGCATTTT
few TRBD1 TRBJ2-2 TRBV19 CATTGGATNTGELFF TGTGCCACCACAGGGGGCGCGACGAACACCGGGGAGCTGTTTTTT
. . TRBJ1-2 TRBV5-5 CASSFREGRDGYTF TGTGCCAGCAGCTTCAGGGAGGGAAGGGATGGCTACACCTTC
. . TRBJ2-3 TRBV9 CASSVASRSDTQYF TGTGCCAGCAGCGTAGCGTCTCGGAGCGATACGCAGTATTTT
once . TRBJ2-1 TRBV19 CATSGRRADNEQFF TGTGCCACCTCCGGCCGGAGGGCAGACAATGAGCAGTTCTTC
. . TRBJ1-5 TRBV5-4 CASSLFPKREPQHF TGTGCCAGCAGCTTGTTCCCCAAGAGGGAGCCCCAGCATTTT
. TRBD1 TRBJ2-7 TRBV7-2 CASSRKGTGAYEQYF TGTGCCAGCAGCCGCAAGGGGACAGGGGCCTACGAGCAGTACTTC
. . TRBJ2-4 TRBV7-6 CASSYEPGFTNIQYF TGTGCCAGCAGCTACGAACCAGGGTTTACGAACATTCAGTACTTC